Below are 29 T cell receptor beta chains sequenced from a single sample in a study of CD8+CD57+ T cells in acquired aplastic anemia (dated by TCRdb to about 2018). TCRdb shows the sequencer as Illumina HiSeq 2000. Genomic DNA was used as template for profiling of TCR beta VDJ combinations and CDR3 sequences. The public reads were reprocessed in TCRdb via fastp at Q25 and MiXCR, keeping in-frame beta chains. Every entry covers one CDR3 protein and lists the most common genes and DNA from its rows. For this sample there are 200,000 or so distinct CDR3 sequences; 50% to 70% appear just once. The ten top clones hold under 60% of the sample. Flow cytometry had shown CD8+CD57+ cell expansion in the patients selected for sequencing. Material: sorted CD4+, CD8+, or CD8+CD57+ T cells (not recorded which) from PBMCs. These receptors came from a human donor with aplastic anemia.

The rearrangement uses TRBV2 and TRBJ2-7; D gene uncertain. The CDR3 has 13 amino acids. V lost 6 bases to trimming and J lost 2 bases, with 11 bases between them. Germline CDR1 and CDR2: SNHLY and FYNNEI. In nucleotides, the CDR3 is TGTGCCAGCAGCGCCCCTTCCACCTACGAGCAGTACTTC. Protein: CASSAPSTYEQYF.

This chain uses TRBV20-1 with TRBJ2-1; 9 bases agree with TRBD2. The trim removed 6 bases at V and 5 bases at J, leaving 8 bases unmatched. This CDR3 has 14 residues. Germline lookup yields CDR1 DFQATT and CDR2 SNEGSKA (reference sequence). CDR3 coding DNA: TGCAGTGCAGATAATAGCGGGGGAAACAATGAGCAGTTCTTC. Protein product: CSADNSGGNNEQFF.

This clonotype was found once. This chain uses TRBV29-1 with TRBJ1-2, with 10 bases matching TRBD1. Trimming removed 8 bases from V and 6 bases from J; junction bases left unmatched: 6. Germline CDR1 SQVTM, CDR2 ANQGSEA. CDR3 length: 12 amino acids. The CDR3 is CSLGQGVDGYTF. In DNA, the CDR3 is TGCAGCTTAGGACAGGGGGTGGATGGCTACACCTTC.

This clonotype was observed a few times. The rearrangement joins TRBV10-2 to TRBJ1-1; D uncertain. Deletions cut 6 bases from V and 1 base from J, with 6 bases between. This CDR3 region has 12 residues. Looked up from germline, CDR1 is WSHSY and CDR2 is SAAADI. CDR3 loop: CASRQTNTEAFF. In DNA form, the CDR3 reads TGCGCCAGCAGACAGACGAACACTGAAGCTTTCTTT.

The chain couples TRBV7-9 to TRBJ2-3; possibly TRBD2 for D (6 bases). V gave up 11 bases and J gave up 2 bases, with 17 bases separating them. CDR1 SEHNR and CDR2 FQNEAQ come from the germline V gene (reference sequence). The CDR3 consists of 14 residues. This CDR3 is CAGQVAGSTDTQYF. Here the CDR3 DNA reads TGTGCCGGGCAGGTCGCGGGGTCCACAGATACGCAGTATTTT.

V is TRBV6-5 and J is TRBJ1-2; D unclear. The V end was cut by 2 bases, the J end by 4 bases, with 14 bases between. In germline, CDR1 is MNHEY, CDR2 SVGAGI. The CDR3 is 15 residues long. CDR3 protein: CASSYNPHYLYGYTF. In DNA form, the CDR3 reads TGTGCCAGCAGTTACAATCCCCACTACCTCTATGGCTACACCTTC.

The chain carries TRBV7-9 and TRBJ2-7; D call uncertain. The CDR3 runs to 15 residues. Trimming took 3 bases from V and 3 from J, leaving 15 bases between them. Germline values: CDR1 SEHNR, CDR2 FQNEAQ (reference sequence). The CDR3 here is CASSFGWTAVYEQYF. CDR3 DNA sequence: TGTGCCAGCAGCTTCGGGTGGACGGCCGTCTACGAGCAGTACTTC.

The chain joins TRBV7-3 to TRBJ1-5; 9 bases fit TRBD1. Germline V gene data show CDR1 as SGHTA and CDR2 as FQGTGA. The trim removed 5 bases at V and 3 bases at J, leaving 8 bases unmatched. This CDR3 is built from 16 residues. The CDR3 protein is CASSRGQGPYNQPQHF. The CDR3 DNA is TGTGCCAGCAGCCGCGGACAGGGGCCCTACAATCAGCCCCAGCATTTT.

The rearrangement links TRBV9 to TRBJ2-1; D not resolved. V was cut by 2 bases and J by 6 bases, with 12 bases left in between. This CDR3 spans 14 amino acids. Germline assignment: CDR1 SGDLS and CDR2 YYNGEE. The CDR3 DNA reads TGTGCCAGCAGCGTGGCATATCAACCCAATGAGCAGTTCTTC. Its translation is CASSVAYQPNEQFF.

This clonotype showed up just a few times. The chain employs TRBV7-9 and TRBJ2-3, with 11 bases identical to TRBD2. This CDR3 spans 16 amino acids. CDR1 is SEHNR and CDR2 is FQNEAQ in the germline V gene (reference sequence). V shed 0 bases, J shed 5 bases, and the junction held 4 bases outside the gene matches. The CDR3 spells CASSLASGRAGDTQYF. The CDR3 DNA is TGTGCCAGCAGCTTAGCTAGCGGGAGGGCCGGAGATACGCAGTATTTT. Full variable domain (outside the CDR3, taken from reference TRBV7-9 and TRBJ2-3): DTGVSQNPRHKITKRGQNVTFRCDPISEHNRLYWYRQTLGQGPEFLTYFQNEAQLEKSRLLSDRFSAERPKGSFSTLEIQRTEQGDSAMYLCASSLASGRAGDTQYFGPGTRLTVL.

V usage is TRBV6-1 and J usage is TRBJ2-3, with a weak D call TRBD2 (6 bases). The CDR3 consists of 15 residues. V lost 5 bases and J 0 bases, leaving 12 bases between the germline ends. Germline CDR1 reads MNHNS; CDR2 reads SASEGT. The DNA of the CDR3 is TGTGCCAGCAGTTACTTTGGGACTAGCACAGATACGCAGTATTTT. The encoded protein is CASSYFGTSTDTQYF.

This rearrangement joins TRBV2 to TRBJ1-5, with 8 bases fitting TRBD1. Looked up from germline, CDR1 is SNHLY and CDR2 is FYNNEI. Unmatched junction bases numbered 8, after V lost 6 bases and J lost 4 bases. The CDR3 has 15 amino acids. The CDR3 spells CASSARQGRNQPQHF. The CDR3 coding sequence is TGTGCCAGCAGCGCGAGACAGGGGCGAAATCAGCCCCAGCATTTT.

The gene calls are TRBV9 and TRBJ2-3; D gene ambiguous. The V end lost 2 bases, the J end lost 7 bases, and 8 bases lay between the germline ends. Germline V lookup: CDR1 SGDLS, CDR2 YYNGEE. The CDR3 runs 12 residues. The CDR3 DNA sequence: TGTGCCAGCAGCGTGGAAGGGCATACGCAGTATTTT. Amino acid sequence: CASSVEGHTQYF.

In nucleotides, the CDR3 is TGCAGTGCTAGGACAGGGAATGCTAATGAAAAACTGTTTTTT. It encodes CSARTGNANEKLFF. The V and J genes are TRBV20-1 and TRBJ1-4; 7 positions match TRBD1. CDR1 is DFQATT and CDR2 is SNEGSKA in the germline V gene (reference sequence). This CDR3 spans 14 amino acids. After removal of 3 bases from V and 3 bases from J, the junction contained 4 bases not matched to a gene.

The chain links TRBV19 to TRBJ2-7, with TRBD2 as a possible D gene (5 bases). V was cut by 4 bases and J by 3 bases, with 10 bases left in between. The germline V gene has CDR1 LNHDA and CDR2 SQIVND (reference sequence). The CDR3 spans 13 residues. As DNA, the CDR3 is TGTGCCAGTAGTAGGCCTGGGAGCTACGAGCAGTACTTC. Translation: CASSRPGSYEQYF.

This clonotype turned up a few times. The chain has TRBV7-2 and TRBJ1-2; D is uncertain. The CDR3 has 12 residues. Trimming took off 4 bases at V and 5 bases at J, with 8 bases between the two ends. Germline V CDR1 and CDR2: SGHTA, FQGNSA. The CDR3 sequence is CASSYDGYGYTF. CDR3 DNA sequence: TGTGCCAGCAGCTACGACGGATATGGCTACACCTTC.

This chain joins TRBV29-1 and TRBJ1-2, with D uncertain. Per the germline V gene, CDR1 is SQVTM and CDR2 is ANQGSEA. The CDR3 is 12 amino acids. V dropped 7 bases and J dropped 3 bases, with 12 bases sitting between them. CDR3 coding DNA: TGCAGCGCTCCTACCGGGGACTATGGCTACACCTTC. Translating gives CSAPTGDYGYTF.

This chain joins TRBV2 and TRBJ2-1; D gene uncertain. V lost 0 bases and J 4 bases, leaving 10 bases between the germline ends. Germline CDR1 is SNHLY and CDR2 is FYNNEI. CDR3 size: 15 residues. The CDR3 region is CASSEAARPYNEQFF. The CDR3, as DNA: TGTGCCAGCAGTGAAGCGGCTCGCCCGTACAATGAGCAGTTCTTC. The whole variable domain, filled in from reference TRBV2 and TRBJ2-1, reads EPEVTQTPSHQVTQMGQEVILRCVPISNHLYFYWYRQILGQKVEFLVSFYNNEISEKSEIFDDQFSVERPDGSNFTLKIRSTKLEDSAMYFCASSEAARPYNEQFFGPGTRLTVL.

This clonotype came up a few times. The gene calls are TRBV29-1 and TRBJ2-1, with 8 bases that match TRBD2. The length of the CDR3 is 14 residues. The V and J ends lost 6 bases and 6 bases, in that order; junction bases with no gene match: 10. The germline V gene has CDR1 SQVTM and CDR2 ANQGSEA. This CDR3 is CSVVGTRGPNEQFF. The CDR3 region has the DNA TGCAGCGTGGTCGGGACTAGAGGGCCCAATGAGCAGTTCTTC.

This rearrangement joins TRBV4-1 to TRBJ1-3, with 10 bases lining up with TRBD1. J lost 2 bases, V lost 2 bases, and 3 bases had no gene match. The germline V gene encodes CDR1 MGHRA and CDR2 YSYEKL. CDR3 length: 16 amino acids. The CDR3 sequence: CASSQRDRGTGNTIYF. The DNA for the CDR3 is TGCGCCAGCAGCCAAAGGGACAGGGGAACTGGAAACACCATATATTTT.

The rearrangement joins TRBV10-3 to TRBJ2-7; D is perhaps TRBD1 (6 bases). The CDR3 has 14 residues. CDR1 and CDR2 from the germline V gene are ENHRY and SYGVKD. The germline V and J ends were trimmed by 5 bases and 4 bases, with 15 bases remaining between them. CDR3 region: CAISTGIPLYEQYF. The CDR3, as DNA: TGTGCCATCAGTACAGGGATTCCCCTTTACGAGCAGTACTTC.

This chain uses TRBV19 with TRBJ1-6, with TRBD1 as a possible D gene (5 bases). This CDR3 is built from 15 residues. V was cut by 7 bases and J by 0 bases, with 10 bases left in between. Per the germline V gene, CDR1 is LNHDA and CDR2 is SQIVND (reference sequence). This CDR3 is CASMDDSSYNSPLHF. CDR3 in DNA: TGTGCCAGTATGGATGACAGCTCCTATAATTCACCCCTCCACTTT. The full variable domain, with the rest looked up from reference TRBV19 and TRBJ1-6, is DGGITQSPKYLFRKEGQNVTLSCEQNLNHDAMYWYRQDPGQGLRLIYYSQIVNDFQKGDIAEGYSVSREKKESFPLTVTSAQKNPTAFYLCASMDDSSYNSPLHFGNGTRLTVT.

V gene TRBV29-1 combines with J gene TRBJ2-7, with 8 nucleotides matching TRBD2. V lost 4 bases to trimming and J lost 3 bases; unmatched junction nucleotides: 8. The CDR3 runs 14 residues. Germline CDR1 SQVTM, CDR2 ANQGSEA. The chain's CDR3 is CSVARGGKFYEQYF. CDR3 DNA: TGCAGCGTTGCTCGGGGGGGGAAATTCTACGAGCAGTACTTC.

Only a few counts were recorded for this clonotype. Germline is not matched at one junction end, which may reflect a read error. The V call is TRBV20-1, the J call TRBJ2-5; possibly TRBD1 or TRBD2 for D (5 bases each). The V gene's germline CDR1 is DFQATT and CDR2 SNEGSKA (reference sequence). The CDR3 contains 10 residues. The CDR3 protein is CSAGGPGLVF. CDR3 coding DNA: TGCAGCGCAGGCGGGCCGGGGCTTGTCTTC.

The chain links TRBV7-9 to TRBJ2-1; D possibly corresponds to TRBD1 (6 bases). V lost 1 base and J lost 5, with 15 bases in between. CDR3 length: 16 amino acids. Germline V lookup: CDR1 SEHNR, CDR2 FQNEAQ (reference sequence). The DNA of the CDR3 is TGTGCCAGCAGCTTAGAAGGACAGCTAAAGCACAATGAGCAGTTCTTC. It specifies CASSLEGQLKHNEQFF.

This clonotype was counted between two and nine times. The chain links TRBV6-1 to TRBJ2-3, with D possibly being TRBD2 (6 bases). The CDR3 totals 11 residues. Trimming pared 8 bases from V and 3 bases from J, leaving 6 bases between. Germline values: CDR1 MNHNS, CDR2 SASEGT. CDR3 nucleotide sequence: TGTGCCAGCGGGGGGACAGATACGCAGTATTTT. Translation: CASGGTDTQYF.

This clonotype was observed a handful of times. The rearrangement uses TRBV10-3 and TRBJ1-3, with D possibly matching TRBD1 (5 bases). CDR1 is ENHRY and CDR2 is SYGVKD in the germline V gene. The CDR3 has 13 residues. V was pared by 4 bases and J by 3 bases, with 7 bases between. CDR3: CAISVDIGNTIYF. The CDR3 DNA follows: TGTGCCATCAGTGTGGACATTGGAAACACCATATATTTT.

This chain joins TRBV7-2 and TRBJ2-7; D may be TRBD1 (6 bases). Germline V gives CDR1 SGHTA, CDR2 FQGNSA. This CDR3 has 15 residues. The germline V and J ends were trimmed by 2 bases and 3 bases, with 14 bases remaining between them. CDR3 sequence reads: CASSLSWTADYEQYF. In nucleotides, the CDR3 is TGTGCCAGCAGCTTATCGTGGACAGCCGACTACGAGCAGTACTTC.

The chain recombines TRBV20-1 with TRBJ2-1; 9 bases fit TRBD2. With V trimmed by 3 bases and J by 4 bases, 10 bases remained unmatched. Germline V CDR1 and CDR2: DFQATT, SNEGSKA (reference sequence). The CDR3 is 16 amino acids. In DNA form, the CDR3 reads TGCAGTGCTAGTTATAGCGGGAGAGCTATATACAATGAGCAGTTCTTC. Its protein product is CSASYSGRAIYNEQFF.